The clone carrying this TCR beta chain was detected only a few times. This sample is drawn from a study of Graves' ophthalmopathy and Graves' hyperthyroidism. The authors amplified TCR beta CDR3 regions, and they did so from RNA transcripts for repertoire sequencing. HTBI-primed RT-PCR formed the first round, and a multiplex PCR formed the second. TCRdb independently ran MiXCR on the multiplex PCR reads; one entry per CDR3 protein. This sample carries around 1.1 million distinct CDR3 sequences, about 35% of them seen once, and the ten largest clones take around 10%. Germline CDR1 reads LNHNV; CDR2 reads YYDKDF (reference sequence). CDR3 length equals 13 residues. Trimming cost V 4 bases and J 3 bases, with 9 bases left between them.

Sequences were obtained from peripheral blood or thyroid tissue (not recorded which). This receptor was identified in an adult man with Graves' hyperthyroidism. The J gene is TRBJ1-2, the V gene TRBV15; D gene unclear. As DNA, the CDR3 is TGTGCCACCAGCACCGTGGGGTACTATGGCTACACCTTC. This gives the protein CATSTVGYYGYTF.